This T cell receptor beta chain was sequenced during a study of blood T cell repertoires in COVID-19. Study context: Both acute and convalescent COVID-19 samples were obtained from the United States, Italy and Spain. Sources were T cells, B-cell-depleted T cells, or PBMCs; the material itself was cDNA or gDNA.

As originally analysed: Reference gene primers were amplified, and this amplification served to estimate nucleated cell counts. Clones were read by immunoSEQ multiplex PCR, and TCRdb kept only the in-frame ones, dropping some. V, J and clone size derive from that table, while D and trimming were established from the DNA sequence. The table lists 150,000 to 200,000 clones, 70% to 85% of them singletons. Germline V gives CDR1 SGHNT, CDR2 YYREEE (reference sequence). V was pared by 0 bases and J by 0 bases, with 10 bases between. The CDR3 extends over 16 amino acids. A Seattle source enrolled patients during active infection and followed them longitudinally.

The V gene is TRBV5-4, the J gene TRBJ1-3; D unclear. The sample comprised peripheral blood. This TCR was recovered from a woman aged 40-49 years with COVID-19, enrolled during active disease. The CDR3: CASSLGQARSGNTIYF. CDR3 sequence (DNA): TGTGCCAGCAGCTTGGGTCAGGCCCGCTCTGGAAACACCATATATTTT.